This TCR beta chain was recovered during a study of shared clonotypes between healthy human individuals. Overall study results and limits: Sorted-subset sequencing was shown by rarefaction to be incomplete despite large depth.

TCRdb keeps only in-frame clones here, not all; method: immunoSEQ multiplex PCR. The repertoire holds a few million clones, with 85% to 95% as singletons. Adults of Caucasian background living in Nashville, Tennessee made up all donors. This CDR3 has 16 amino acids. Germline V gene sequence: CDR1 MNHEY, CDR2 SMNVEV (reference sequence). After removal of 6 bases from V and 0 bases from J, the junction contained 7 bases not matched to a gene. For this clone: What it binds is not known.

The clonotype comes from a young man in good health. Some clones in this sample may be carry-over from other donors' samples. Sequencing used naive CD4+ T cells from PBMCs. The sample's subset: CD45RA+ positively selected. This rearrangement joins TRBV27 to TRBJ2-1; TRBD2 matches at 8 bases. The CDR3 DNA reads as TGTGCCAGCAGATCGATGAGCGGGAGCTCCTACAATGAGCAGTTCTTC. Amino acid sequence: CASRSMSGSSYNEQFF.